Below, 16 T cell receptor beta chains from the same sample are listed, as sequenced in a study of glioma-infiltrating T cells after dendritic cell vaccination. Only in-frame clones appear in the TCRdb table, and some are missing; sequencing was by immunoSEQ multiplex PCR. The sample contains roughly 87,000 clones, roughly four fifths of which appear only once. Indicated time point: after dendritic cell vaccination, including at tumor progression/relapse. The starting material was blood, obtained after dendritic cell vaccination. Receptors originate from a human donor with glioblastoma.

This clone was recorded a few times. The V call is TRBV14, the J call TRBJ1-2; TRBD1 agrees at 7 bases. The ends lost 1 base at V and 0 bases at J; junction bases unmatched: 17. The CDR3 spans 20 residues. Per the germline V gene, CDR1 is SGHDN and CDR2 is FVKESK. CDR3 loop: CASSQGMTGKAHSTNYGYTF. Written as DNA, the CDR3 is TGTGCCAGCAGCCAAGGCATGACAGGGAAAGCCCATTCTACTAACTATGGCTACACCTTC. The whole variable domain, filled in from reference TRBV14 and TRBJ1-2, reads EAGVTQFPSHSVIEKGQTVTLRCDPISGHDNLYWYRRVMGKEIKFLLHFVKESKQDESGMPNNRFLAERTGGTYSTLKVQPAELEDSGVYFCASSQGMTGKAHSTNYGYTFGSGTRLTVV.

This chain joins TRBV4-3 and TRBJ2-2; 8 bases are a match to TRBD2. Germline values: CDR1 LGHNA, CDR2 YSLEER. The CDR3 contains 16 residues. V was clipped by 4 bases and J by 5 bases; unmatched bases: 9. CDR3 sequence: CASSRNPGGATGELFF. CDR3 coding DNA: TGCGCCAGCAGCCGGAACCCCGGGGGGGCTACCGGGGAGCTGTTTTTT.

This sequence joins TRBV28 and TRBJ2-3; D is perhaps TRBD1 (5 bases). V was clipped by 3 bases and J by 9 bases, with 16 bases between them. The CDR3 totals 14 residues. Germline V gene sequence: CDR1 MDHEN, CDR2 SYDVKM. CDR3 loop: CASSFSTATLTQYF. CDR3 sequence (DNA): TGTGCCAGCAGTTTTTCGACAGCTACCCTAACGCAGTATTTT.

The chain employs TRBV7-6 and TRBJ1-3, with D possibly TRBD1 on 6 matching bases. Germline assignment: CDR1 SGHVS and CDR2 FNYEAQ. Trimming shortened V by 6 bases and J by 2 bases, and 11 bases separated the two germline ends. The CDR3 loop spans 14 amino acids. CDR3 in amino acids: CASSQTGPGNTIYF. The CDR3 bases are TGTGCCAGCAGTCAAACAGGGCCTGGAAACACCATATATTTT.

J is TRBJ1-5 and V is TRBV18, with 7 bases that match TRBD1. This CDR3 has 15 amino acids. CDR1 and CDR2 (germline): KGHSH, LQKENI. After removal of 5 bases from V and 6 bases from J, the junction contained 10 bases not matched to a gene. The CDR3 loop is CASSDDRDFGQPQHF. CDR3 DNA: TGTGCCAGCTCAGACGACAGGGACTTTGGTCAGCCCCAGCATTTT. The whole variable domain, filled in from reference TRBV18 and TRBJ1-5, reads NAGVMQNPRHLVRRRGQEARLRCSPMKGHSHVYWYRQLPEEGLKFMVYLQKENIIDESGMPKERFSAEFPKEGPSILRIQQVVRGDSAAYFCASSDDRDFGQPQHFGDGTRLSIL.

The chain links TRBV4-2 to TRBJ1-3, with TRBD1 matching 9 bases. V trimming: 0 bases; J trimming: 8 bases; junction bases outside the gene matches: 5. The CDR3 runs to 15 residues. Germline loops: CDR1 LGHNA, CDR2 YNFKEQ. The CDR3 loop reads CASSQEPTGGHTIYF. In DNA form, the CDR3 reads TGTGCCAGCAGCCAAGAGCCGACAGGGGGACACACCATATATTTT.

The sample holds one count of this clone. The chain links TRBV25-1 to TRBJ1-5, with D perhaps matching TRBD1 (5 bases). From germline, CDR1 is MGHDK and CDR2 SYGVNS. CDR3 size: 14 residues. V shed 2 bases and J shed 6 bases, with 11 bases lying between them. The CDR3 region is CASSEGRGRQPQHF. The CDR3 nucleotides are TGTGCCAGCAGTGAAGGGAGGGGACGTCAGCCCCAGCATTTT.

V usage is TRBV15 and J usage is TRBJ2-7; D gene unclear. The V end lost 0 bases, the J end lost 2 bases, and 11 bases lay between the germline ends. Per germline, CDR1 LNHNV and CDR2 YYDKDF (reference sequence). The length of the CDR3 is 15 residues. CDR3 amino acids: CATSRDRGTPYEQYF. The CDR3 DNA reads as TGTGCCACCAGCAGAGATAGAGGCACTCCCTACGAGCAGTACTTC.

The CDR3 region has the DNA TGTGCCAGCAGCTTTGGGACAGAGCCAATGCAAGAGACCCAGTACTTC. It encodes CASSFGTEPMQETQYF. This sequence joins TRBV5-6 and TRBJ2-5, with 7 bases matching TRBD1. The CDR3 loop spans 16 amino acids. After removal of 2 bases from V and 2 bases from J, the junction contained 9 bases not matched to a gene. CDR1 SGHDT and CDR2 YYEEEE come from the germline V gene.

This chain joins TRBV2 and TRBJ1-4; D is perhaps TRBD1 (6 bases). V gave up 0 bases and J gave up 7 bases, with 12 bases separating them. Germline-derived CDR1 and CDR2 are SNHLY and FYNNEI. This CDR3 has 15 residues. DNA for the CDR3: TGTGCCAGCAGTGAAGCAGCGGGGGGCGGTGAAAAACTGTTTTTT. Its translation: CASSEAAGGGEKLFF. Using reference TRBV2 and TRBJ1-4 for the parts outside the CDR3, the full variable domain is EPEVTQTPSHQVTQMGQEVILRCVPISNHLYFYWYRQILGQKVEFLVSFYNNEISEKSEIFDDQFSVERPDGSNFTLKIRSTKLEDSAMYFCASSEAAGGGEKLFFGSGTQLSVL.

The chain joins TRBV19 to TRBJ2-3; TRBD2 agrees at 11 bases. The CDR3 loop spans 16 amino acids. Germline CDR1 reads LNHDA; CDR2 reads SQIVND (reference sequence). Trimming at V came to 9 bases and at J to 0 bases, leaving 8 bases not matched to a gene. The CDR3 DNA follows: TGTGCCAGCAGGCACGGGACTAGCGGTAGCACAGATACGCAGTATTTT. Translation: CASRHGTSGSTDTQYF.

On this clone itself: The sample contains more than one DNA sequence encoding this CDR3. This rearrangement joins TRBV2 to TRBJ2-7; D gene uncertain. Germline V gives CDR1 SNHLY, CDR2 FYNNEI. V was clipped by 5 bases and J by 0 bases, with 5 bases between them. This CDR3 region has 12 residues. CDR3 DNA: TGTGCCAGCAGTCCGTCCTCCTACGAGCAGTACTTC. Translating it yields CASSPSSYEQYF. Variable domain in full (rest from reference TRBV2 and TRBJ2-7): EPEVTQTPSHQVTQMGQEVILRCVPISNHLYFYWYRQILGQKVEFLVSFYNNEISEKSEIFDDQFSVERPDGSNFTLKIRSTKLEDSAMYFCASSPSSYEQYFGPGTRLTVT.

CDR3 sequence: CASSLASGYTDTQYF. In DNA form, the CDR3 reads TGTGCCAGCAGCTTAGCTAGCGGGTACACAGATACGCAGTATTTT. This chain joins TRBV7-6 and TRBJ2-3; 7 nucleotides line up with TRBD2. The germline V gene encodes CDR1 SGHVS and CDR2 FNYEAQ. The length of the CDR3 is 15 residues. Unmatched junction bases numbered 2, after V lost 0 bases and J lost 2 bases.

This clone has a single count. V and J are TRBV5-4 and TRBJ1-2; 7 nucleotides line up with TRBD1. The CDR3 consists of 15 residues. Germline V gives CDR1 SGHNT, CDR2 YYREEE (reference sequence). The V gene end was trimmed by 7 bases and the J gene end by 7 bases; junction bases not matched to a gene: 16. The CDR3 DNA sequence: TGTGCCAGCGCCATCTTGGGACAGCCCGGTGGTGGCTACACCTTC. As protein: CASAILGQPGGGYTF.

The chain has TRBV9 and TRBJ1-3, with D unclear. The CDR3 is made up of 16 amino acids. Trimming removed 0 bases from V and 0 bases from J, with 10 bases in between. The germline V gene has CDR1 SGDLS and CDR2 YYNGEE. The CDR3: CASSVDSVFSGNTIYF. CDR3 nucleotide sequence: TGTGCCAGCAGCGTAGATTCAGTCTTCTCTGGAAACACCATATATTTT.

Only a few counts were recorded for this clone. This chain uses TRBV5-5 with TRBJ1-4; no firm D call. CDR3 size: 15 residues. The V and J ends lost 2 bases and 8 bases respectively, with 16 bases between them. Germline V gene data show CDR1 as SGHKS and CDR2 as YYEKEE (reference sequence). DNA of the CDR3: TGTGCCAGCAGCTTTGGGTCCGGGATTGAAGAAAAACTGTTTTTT. Translation gives CASSFGSGIEEKLFF.